These 30 T cell receptor beta chains came from one sample sequenced in a study of blood T cells in healthy people across ages. Using a J-beta primer mix together with a sample-barcoded 5' primer, a second PCR was run for roughly 7 to 11 cycles. TCRdb re-called the 5' RACE reads through MiXCR, storing one row per CDR3 protein. The sample holds 650,000 to 800,000 distinct CDR3 sequences, approximately 44% seen once. Sample: blood. The source is a man aged 55 to 70 in good health.

This rearrangement joins TRBV14 to TRBJ1-1, with D unclear. CDR1 SGHDN and CDR2 FVKESK come from the germline V gene. This CDR3 contains 15 residues. Trimming removed 4 bases from V and 0 bases from J, with 12 bases in between. The CDR3 loop is CASSRRWELNTEAFF. CDR3 coding DNA: TGTGCCAGCAGCCGACGATGGGAGCTGAACACTGAAGCTTTCTTT.

CDR3 loop: CASSFYGTTDGYTF. DNA for the CDR3: TGTGCCAGCAGTTTCTACGGGACAACCGATGGCTACACCTTC. The V gene is TRBV12-3 or TRBV12-4, the J gene TRBJ1-2; D possibly corresponds to TRBD1 (6 bases). V was shortened by 3 bases and J by 6 bases, with 14 bases between the two germline ends. The CDR3 contains 14 residues.

This clonotype was observed once. This chain connects TRBV12-3 or TRBV12-4 to TRBJ2-3, with D unclear. V dropped 7 bases and J dropped 1 base, with 9 bases sitting between them. CDR3 size: 13 residues. CDR3 coding DNA: TGTGCCAGCATTGCCCCAGGCACAGATACGCAGTATTTT. Translation: CASIAPGTDTQYF.

Ten or more counts support this clonotype. J is TRBJ2-1 and V is TRBV20-1, with 8 nucleotides matching TRBD2. Per the germline V gene, CDR1 is DFQATT and CDR2 is SNEGSKA (reference sequence). The length of the CDR3 is 17 residues. Trimming at V came to 0 bases and at J to 8 bases, leaving 15 bases not matched to a gene. CDR3 DNA: TGCAGTGCTAGAGATTCGACCGGGACTAGTAGAGTTGATGAGCAGTTCTTC. This encodes CSARDSTGTSRVDEQFF.

The chain joins TRBV18 to TRBJ1-2; TRBD1 might be the D (6 bases). CDR1 is KGHSH, CDR2 LQKENI, per germline. This CDR3 comprises 14 residues. V was trimmed by 3 bases and J by 7 bases, leaving 15 bases between them. In DNA, the CDR3 is TGTGCCAGCTCACCTATGGACAGCCCGGGTGGCTACACCTTC. Amino acids: CASSPMDSPGGYTF.

This sequence joins TRBV12-3 or TRBV12-4 and TRBJ1-5, with TRBD1 matching over 11 bases. Trimming took 1 base from V and 7 from J; bases not matched to a gene: 0. There are 14 residues in the CDR3. The CDR3 is CASSLGTGGQPQHF. The DNA for the CDR3 is TGTGCCAGCAGTTTAGGGACAGGGGGCCAGCCCCAGCATTTT.

This clonotype was counted only a few times. The chain carries TRBV12-3 or TRBV12-4 and TRBJ2-1, with 11 bases fitting TRBD2. The V segment lost 6 bases and the J segment 3 bases; nucleotides outside the gene matches: 4. The CDR3 is made up of 15 amino acids. CDR3 bases: TGTGCCAGCAGCCGACTAGCGGGGAACTACAATGAGCAGTTCTTC. Encoded protein: CASSRLAGNYNEQFF.

The chain carries TRBV5-1 and TRBJ2-7; 7 bases line up with TRBD1. Trimming took 1 base from V and 0 from J; bases not matched to a gene: 7. CDR1 is SGHRS and CDR2 is YFSETQ in the germline V gene. CDR3 length equals 16 residues. CDR3 sequence reads: CASSLTGTVPSYEQYF. DNA of the CDR3: TGCGCCAGCAGCTTGACTGGGACAGTGCCCTCCTACGAGCAGTACTTC.

The chain uses TRBV6-2 or TRBV6-3 and TRBJ2-5; D is ambiguous. Germline V gene lookup returns CDR1 MNHEY and CDR2 SVGEGT. The CDR3 spans 14 residues. Between the trimmed V and J ends, which lost 2 bases and 11 bases, there was a span of 18 bases. CDR3 amino acids: CASSYVRRGNEQYF. The CDR3 bases are TGTGCCAGCAGTTACGTGAGACGAGGAAATGAGCAGTACTTC.

The J gene is TRBJ1-1, the V gene TRBV12-3 or TRBV12-4, with D perhaps TRBD1 (5 bases). This CDR3 is 14 amino acids long. Deletions cut 6 bases from V and 6 bases from J, with 17 bases between. CDR3 bases: TGTGCCAGCAGGCCTCCGGGGTTGGGACCTGAAGCTTTCTTT. Translation gives CASRPPGLGPEAFF.

The V and J genes are TRBV30 and TRBJ2-5; 12 bases agree with TRBD1. This CDR3 has 13 amino acids. V lost 5 bases and J lost 13; bases outside the gene matches: 11. The germline V gene has CDR1 GTSNPN and CDR2 SVGIG (reference sequence). CDR3: CAWRIPGQGAWYF. CDR3 in DNA: TGTGCCTGGCGCATTCCGGGACAGGGGGCTTGGTACTTC.

This clonotype was recorded a few times. This rearrangement joins TRBV20-1 to TRBJ2-7; the match to TRBD1 covers 10 bases. This CDR3 is 15 amino acids long. J gave up 5 bases and V 4 bases, and 11 bases lay outside the gene matches. Germline V lookup: CDR1 DFQATT, CDR2 SNEGSKA (reference sequence). The CDR3 region has the DNA TGCAGTGCTAAACCCTCGGGGACAGGGGCCCACGAGCAGTACTTC. Translating gives CSAKPSGTGAHEQYF.

V and J are TRBV6-5 and TRBJ1-2, with D maybe TRBD1 (5 bases). Per germline, CDR1 MNHEY and CDR2 SVGAGI. The CDR3 length is 13 residues. Between the trimmed V and J ends, which lost 4 bases and 9 bases, there was a span of 15 bases. In nucleotides, the CDR3 is TGTGCCAGCAGTTTTGGACAATATAAGAGCTACACCTTC. Protein product: CASSFGQYKSYTF.

V usage is TRBV29-1 and J usage is TRBJ2-5; D tentatively reads TRBD1 or TRBD2 (5 bases each). Germline V lookup: CDR1 SQVTM, CDR2 ANQGSEA. Trimming took 7 bases from V and 1 from J, leaving 13 bases between them. The CDR3 has 13 amino acids. CDR3 DNA sequence: TGCAGCGCTCCGGGGCCCTCCCAAGAGACCCAGTACTTC. It codes for CSAPGPSQETQYF.

In nucleotides, the CDR3 is TGTGCCAGCAGTGAGGGGGGGATAGGTGGCTACACCTTC. Encoded protein: CASSEGGIGGYTF. The chain employs TRBV6-1 and TRBJ1-2, with a tentative D call TRBD1 (5 bases). Germline V lookup: CDR1 MNHNS, CDR2 SASEGT. The V and J ends lost 3 bases and 7 bases respectively, with 12 bases between them. CDR3 length: 13 residues.

The chain employs TRBV28 and TRBJ2-6, with 9 bases identical to TRBD1. V trimming: 2 bases; J trimming: 6 bases; junction bases outside the gene matches: 11. This CDR3 has 18 amino acids. Looked up from germline, CDR1 is MDHEN and CDR2 is SYDVKM. The CDR3 sequence is CASSLVNRGRMMANVLTF. CDR3 DNA: TGTGCCAGCAGTTTAGTCAACAGGGGGCGGATGATGGCCAACGTCCTGACTTTC. The full variable domain, in which reference TRBV28 and TRBJ2-6 provide the parts outside the CDR3, is DVKVTQSSRYLVKRTGEKVFLECVQDMDHENMFWYRQDPGLGLRLIYFSYDVKMKEKGDIPEGYSVSREKKERFSLILESASTNQTSMYLCASSLVNRGRMMANVLTFGAGSRLTVL.

The chain has TRBV6-2 or TRBV6-3 and TRBJ1-2; TRBD1 matches 8 bases. The CDR3 totals 19 residues. Germline CDR1 and CDR2: MNHEY and SVGEGT. V lost 6 bases, J lost 0 bases, and 18 bases stayed unmatched. The CDR3 loop reads CASSDTSGTGFRTNYGYTF. CDR3 in DNA: TGTGCCAGCAGCGATACTTCCGGGACAGGATTTCGAACTAACTATGGCTACACCTTC.

This rearrangement joins TRBV12-3 or TRBV12-4 to TRBJ2-2, with D perhaps given as TRBD1 or TRBD2 (6 bases each). The CDR3 length is 15 residues. Trimming removed 6 bases at V and 2 bases at J, with 13 bases between. The CDR3 protein is CASSLRGPNTGELFF. Written as DNA, the CDR3 is TGTGCCAGCAGCCTCCGGGGGCCCAACACCGGGGAGCTGTTTTTT.

The rearrangement links TRBV28 to TRBJ2-3; D possibly corresponds to TRBD1 (5 bases). CDR3 length: 15 residues. Germline V gives CDR1 MDHEN, CDR2 SYDVKM. V lost 6 bases and J 3 bases, leaving 16 bases between the germline ends. Written as DNA, the CDR3 is TGTGCCAGCAGAGATGGGGCCGGAGTAACAGATACGCAGTATTTT. The encoded protein is CASRDGAGVTDTQYF.

The chain combines TRBV24-1 with TRBJ2-7, with D possibly TRBD1 on 5 matching bases. The V end lost 1 base, the J end lost 7 bases, and 16 bases lay between the germline ends. The CDR3 contains 15 residues. Per the germline V gene, CDR1 is KGHDR and CDR2 is SFDVKD. CDR3: CATSDFKGEDNEQYF. In DNA form, the CDR3 reads TGTGCCACCAGTGATTTTAAAGGGGAAGACAATGAGCAGTACTTC.

This clonotype was seen a handful of times. The chain uses TRBV30 and TRBJ2-7, with no clear D. This CDR3 is built from 12 residues. CDR1 and CDR2 (germline): GTSNPN, SVGIG (reference sequence). V was trimmed by 0 bases and J by 2 bases, leaving 5 bases between them. CDR3 bases: TGTGCCTGGAGTGTATCTACCTACGAGCAGTACTTC. It is translated as CAWSVSTYEQYF.

This clonotype was detected only a few times. The rearrangement uses TRBV10-3 and TRBJ1-4; D remains ambiguous. CDR1 is ENHRY, CDR2 SYGVKD, per germline. CDR3 length: 14 residues. V lost 8 bases and J 3 bases, leaving 13 bases between the germline ends. The CDR3 coding sequence is TGTGCCATCGGCTCCGGGATTTCTAATGAAAAACTGTTTTTT. Residues: CAIGSGISNEKLFF.

CDR3: CASSIGTSGAVNEQFF. The CDR3 DNA reads TGTGCCAGCAGTATAGGGACTAGCGGGGCAGTAAATGAGCAGTTCTTC. This chain links TRBV28 with TRBJ2-1; TRBD2 aligns across 13 bases. Unmatched junction bases numbered 8, after V lost 5 bases and J lost 7 bases. Germline V gene data show CDR1 as MDHEN and CDR2 as SYDVKM. CDR3 length: 16 residues.

Of note for this clonotype: Sequence at one end of the junction differs from germline and may be a read error. The chain carries TRBV3-1 and TRBJ2-7; D may be TRBD1 (7 bases). Germline V gene data show CDR1 as LGHDT and CDR2 as YNNKEL (reference sequence). This CDR3 spans 15 amino acids. The CDR3 spells CASSQDGGGGYEQYF. CDR3 nucleotides: TGTGCCAGCAGCCAAGATGGAGGGGGCGGGTACGAGCAGTACTTT.

The table lists this clonotype with a few counts. The rearrangement links TRBV6-1 to TRBJ1-2; 7 nucleotides agree with TRBD1. Trimming removed 6 bases from V and 1 base from J; junction bases left unmatched: 8. The CDR3 has 15 residues. Germline values: CDR1 MNHNS, CDR2 SASEGT. The CDR3, as DNA: TGTGCCAGCAGCCAAGGGGGCCCGGGTAACTATGGCTACACCTTC. Protein product: CASSQGGPGNYGYTF.

In the case of this clonotype: A much larger clone differs from this one at a single base, so this may be a read error. The CDR3 DNA follows: TGTGCCGGGAGTAGCCTAAGTAATGAGCAGTTCTTC. Protein sequence: CAGSSLSNEQFF. The chain links TRBV30 to TRBJ2-1, with D tentatively TRBD2 (5 bases). CDR1 and CDR2 from the germline V gene are GTSNPN and SVGIG (reference sequence). The CDR3 runs 12 residues.

The rearrangement uses TRBV10-3 and TRBJ1-2, with D possibly matching TRBD1 (6 bases). CDR3 length: 14 amino acids. Germline-derived CDR1 and CDR2 are ENHRY and SYGVKD. Deletions cut 9 bases from V and 2 bases from J, with 16 bases between. The CDR3 DNA sequence: TGTGCCATTCGCAAACCTACAGGGAACTATGGCTACACCTTC. Translated, it gives CAIRKPTGNYGYTF.

This chain uses TRBV6-5 with TRBJ2-7; 13 bases map to TRBD2. The CDR3 covers 13 residues. V lost 10 bases to trimming and J lost 2 bases; unmatched junction nucleotides: 2. The germline V gene has CDR1 MNHEY and CDR2 SVGAGI. The CDR3 region has the DNA TGTGCCACCGGGACTAGCGGGGCCTACGAGCAGTACTTC. Encoded protein: CATGTSGAYEQYF.

The chain has TRBV20-1 and TRBJ2-4, with no clear D. Trimming shortened V by 1 base and J by 0 bases, and 10 bases separated the two germline ends. CDR1 DFQATT and CDR2 SNEGSKA come from the germline V gene (reference sequence). The CDR3 sequence is 15 residues long. This CDR3 reads CSARAREVAKNIQYF. In DNA form, the CDR3 reads TGCAGTGCTAGAGCAAGAGAAGTAGCCAAAAACATTCAGTACTTC.

This clonotype was observed many times. This chain connects TRBV7-9 to TRBJ2-3; 8 nucleotides line up with TRBD1. The germline V gene has CDR1 SEHNR and CDR2 FQNEAQ (reference sequence). Unmatched junction bases numbered 9, after V lost 3 bases and J lost 1 base. This CDR3 has 17 amino acids. The CDR3 loop is CASSLGATGDRTDTQYF. In DNA, the CDR3 is TGTGCCAGCAGCTTGGGGGCGACAGGGGATCGCACAGATACGCAGTATTTT.